These T cell receptor beta chains were read from a single sample in a study of blood T cell repertoires in COVID-19. Using immunoSEQ multiplex PCR, the repertoire was profiled, and TCRdb retains in-frame clones only, with some absent. Among 250,000 to 300,000 clones listed, about 91% were seen once. The source material was PBMCs or T cells enriched from blood (not recorded which). Receptors originate from a human donor in a cohort exposed to, infected with or recovered from COVID-19 (not recorded which). The donor label of this sample is uncertain. CDR3s include the opening cysteine and the closing phenylalanine or tryptophan. The order of the fields is clone size, J gene, CDR3 length, D gene, V gene, CDR3 protein, CDR3 DNA. A D gene is named only where the DNA matches it firmly. A clone size is listed for some rows: how often the clone was seen (once, few, many), or a class if it is expanded.

size: NA; J: TRBJ1-6; length: 14; D: TRBD1; V: TRBV7-2; CDR3: CASRRDRVNSPLHF; DNA: TGTGCCAGCAGGAGGGACAGGGTTAATTCACCCCTCCACTTT
size: NA; J: TRBJ2-3; length: 18; D: TRBD2; V: TRBV4-1; CDR3: CASSPVGTRAGGTDTQYF; DNA: TGCGCCAGCAGCCCCGTCGGGACTAGAGCGGGGGGCACAGATACGCAGTATTTT
size: once; J: TRBJ2-1; length: 15; D: TRBD2; V: TRBV4-3; CDR3: CASSLVAGGYNEQFF; DNA: TGCGCCAGCAGCCTAGTAGCGGGGGGGTACAATGAGCAGTTCTTC
size: NA; J: TRBJ1-1; length: 18; D: NA; V: TRBV14; CDR3: CASSPWGGARVKNTEAFF; DNA: TGTGCCAGCAGCCCCTGGGGGGGGGCCAGGGTCAAGAACACTGAAGCTTTCTTT
size: NA; J: TRBJ2-3; length: 16; D: TRBD2; V: TRBV28; CDR3: CASSLASGGGADTQYF; DNA: TGTGCCAGCAGTTTAGCAAGCGGCGGGGGGGCAGATACGCAGTATTTT
size: NA; J: TRBJ1-1; length: 11; D: TRBD1; V: TRBV11-2; CDR3: CASSRGQKAFF; DNA: TGTGCCAGCAGCCGGGGACAGAAAGCTTTCTTT
size: NA; J: TRBJ1-2; length: 13; D: NA; V: TRBV24-1; CDR3: CATSDLAHRGYTF; DNA: TGTGCCACCAGTGATTTGGCGCATCGGGGCTACACCTTC
size: NA; J: TRBJ2-1; length: 11; D: NA; V: TRBV12-5; CDR3: CASGLYNEQFF; DNA: TGTGCTAGTGGCCTCTACAATGAGCAGTTCTTC
size: NA; J: TRBJ1-1; length: 13; D: NA; V: TRBV7-3; CDR3: CASSLIASTEAFF; DNA: TGTGCCAGCAGCTTAATCGCTAGCACTGAAGCTTTCTTT
size: NA; J: TRBJ1-2; length: 15; D: TRBD1; V: TRBV4-3; CDR3: CASSQGQGYNYGYTF; DNA: TGCGCCAGCAGCCAGGGACAGGGGTATAACTATGGCTACACCTTC
size: NA; J: TRBJ1-5; length: 16; D: NA; V: TRBV19; CDR3: CASTRVWPYSNQPQHF; DNA: TGTGCCAGTACACGGGTTTGGCCTTATAGCAATCAGCCCCAGCATTTT